A single sample gave rise to the 16 T cell receptor beta chains below, sequenced in a study of OX40 agonist ivuxolimab in advanced cancers. Only in-frame clones appear in the TCRdb table, and some are missing; sequencing was by immunoSEQ multiplex PCR. The sample has 94,000 or so clones, about four fifths seen once. The material sequenced was CD4+ or CD8+ T cells sorted from blood, taken in a trial of the OX40 agonist ivuxolimab. Receptor source: an adult with an advanced solid tumor such as melanoma, head and neck, liver or kidney cancer.

The V gene is TRBV27, the J gene TRBJ2-1, with 7 bases lining up with TRBD2. This CDR3 spans 15 amino acids. Germline trimming cut 2 bases from V and 4 bases from J; bases unmatched to any gene: 5. Germline V gene lookup returns CDR1 MNHEY and CDR2 SMNVEV (reference sequence). The CDR3 loop is CASSLGWEGYNEQFF. The CDR3 DNA sequence: TGTGCCAGCAGTTTAGGATGGGAGGGATACAATGAGCAGTTCTTC.

The gene calls are TRBV11-2 and TRBJ2-3; the match to TRBD2 covers 8 bases. Trimming at V came to 4 bases and at J to 0 bases, leaving 3 bases not matched to a gene. The CDR3 has 15 amino acids. Germline V CDR1 and CDR2: SGHAT, FQNNGV. In nucleotides, the CDR3 is TGTGCCAGCAGCTCACGACTAGCGAGCACAGATACGCAGTATTTT. This encodes CASSSRLASTDTQYF.

This clone appeared a few times. The chain couples TRBV27 to TRBJ2-1, with TRBD1 matching over 11 bases. With V trimmed by 5 bases and J by 8 bases, 5 bases remained unmatched. Germline V gives CDR1 MNHEY, CDR2 SMNVEV (reference sequence). The CDR3 sequence is 14 residues long. This CDR3 is CASSVDRGHDEQFF. The DNA for the CDR3 is TGTGCCAGCAGTGTGGACAGGGGGCATGATGAGCAGTTCTTC.

This clone came up once. The rearrangement links TRBV5-8 to TRBJ2-7; D is ambiguous. Germline V gene data show CDR1 as SGHTS and CDR2 as YDEGEE. CDR3 length equals 12 residues. V lost 10 bases, J lost 2 bases, and 13 bases lay in between. The CDR3 protein is CAGEWGTYEQYF. The CDR3 DNA reads TGTGCCGGTGAGTGGGGAACCTACGAGCAGTACTTC.

The chain links TRBV7-2 to TRBJ2-3; D is unclear. V was cut by 4 bases and J by 2 bases, with 7 bases left in between. Germline-derived CDR1 and CDR2 are SGHTA and FQGNSA. This CDR3 has 13 amino acids. CDR3 bases: TGTGCCAGCAGCTGGGAATACACAGATACGCAGTATTTT. Amino acids: CASSWEYTDTQYF.

The rearrangement joins TRBV6-1 to TRBJ1-5, with TRBD1 as a possible D gene (5 bases). From germline, CDR1 is MNHNS and CDR2 SASEGT. The CDR3 sequence is 14 residues long. Trimming removed 3 bases from V and 13 bases from J, with 19 bases in between. The CDR3 region is CASSDGAWGSAQHF. The CDR3 DNA is TGTGCCAGCAGTGACGGGGCCTGGGGATCAGCTCAGCATTTT.

The DNA of the CDR3 is TGTGCCAGCAGTGAGACCCCTCGGGGCACTGAAGCTTTCTTT. It encodes CASSETPRGTEAFF. The gene calls are TRBV2 and TRBJ1-1, with D unclear. The CDR3 runs to 14 residues. Germline V gives CDR1 SNHLY, CDR2 FYNNEI. V was pared by 3 bases and J by 4 bases, with 12 bases between.

V usage is TRBV6-5 and J usage is TRBJ1-2; 7 bases are shared with TRBD1. The trim removed 5 bases at V and 2 bases at J, leaving 8 bases unmatched. There are 15 residues in the CDR3. Germline V gene lookup returns CDR1 MNHEY and CDR2 SVGAGI. The CDR3 sequence is CASSRNRGLNYGYTF. The DNA of the CDR3 is TGTGCCAGCAGTCGAAACAGGGGCCTCAACTATGGCTACACCTTC.

The genes are TRBV7-2 and TRBJ1-2, with D uncertain. Germline assignment: CDR1 SGHTA and CDR2 FQGNSA. This CDR3 comprises 14 residues. V was clipped by 1 base and J by 0 bases, with 6 bases between them. For the CDR3, the DNA is TGTGCCAGCAGCTTAGAACGGACTAACTATGGCTACACCTTC. Translated: CASSLERTNYGYTF.

The gene calls are TRBV19 and TRBJ1-5; no reliable D call. The germline CDR1 and CDR2 sequences are LNHDA and SQIVND (reference sequence). The CDR3 has 15 residues. Trimming took 1 base from V and 0 from J, leaving 7 bases between them. The CDR3 is CASSIVADSNQPQHF. The CDR3 bases are TGTGCCAGTAGTATAGTGGCAGATAGCAATCAGCCCCAGCATTTT.

V gene TRBV10-3 combines with J gene TRBJ2-5; D might be TRBD1 (5 bases). Per germline, CDR1 ENHRY and CDR2 SYGVKD. The CDR3 runs to 13 residues. The V and J ends lost 6 bases and 1 base respectively, with 9 bases between them. The CDR3 region is CAIRGQAQETQYF. Here the CDR3 DNA reads TGTGCCATCAGGGGGCAGGCCCAAGAGACCCAGTACTTC.

The rearrangement links TRBV5-8 to TRBJ2-7; D is unresolved. V was clipped by 3 bases and J by 0 bases, with 4 bases between them. Germline CDR1 reads SGHTS; CDR2 reads YDEGEE. The length of the CDR3 is 12 residues. The CDR3 nucleotides read TGTGCCAGCAGCTCGAGCTCCTACGAGCAGTACTTC. Translation: CASSSSSYEQYF.

The chain employs TRBV30 and TRBJ1-4; TRBD1 agrees at 12 bases. The germline V gene has CDR1 GTSNPN and CDR2 SVGIG (reference sequence). The CDR3 has 15 amino acids. J gave up 5 bases and V 5 bases, and 6 bases lay outside the gene matches. This CDR3 is CAWGIGTGGNEKLFF. Written as DNA, the CDR3 is TGTGCCTGGGGAATCGGGACAGGGGGCAATGAAAAACTGTTTTTT.

V gene TRBV18 combines with J gene TRBJ1-1; D possibly corresponds to TRBD1 (6 bases). The germline CDR1 and CDR2 sequences are KGHSH and LQKENI. V was pared by 6 bases and J by 5 bases, with 19 bases between. The CDR3 loop spans 15 amino acids. The CDR3 region has the DNA TGTGCCAGCTCGGCAGCTGCTATAGGGGGAACTGAAGCTTTCTTT. This encodes CASSAAAIGGTEAFF.

The chain is built from TRBV19 and TRBJ1-1, with D unresolved. V lost 0 bases and J lost 6, with 11 bases in between. The CDR3 runs 14 residues. Germline lookup yields CDR1 LNHDA and CDR2 SQIVND (reference sequence). The DNA of the CDR3 is TGTGCCAGTAGTATAGACCCTATCGCCGCTGAAGCTTTCTTT. Translating it yields CASSIDPIAAEAFF.

This clone came up a few times. The rearrangement uses TRBV2 and TRBJ1-5; D is undetermined. The V end was cut by 0 bases, the J end by 5 bases, with 11 bases between. In germline, CDR1 is SNHLY, CDR2 FYNNEI. The CDR3 runs to 15 residues. In DNA form, the CDR3 reads TGTGCCAGCAGTGAAGCCCCGGGGTTTTATCAGCCCCAGCATTTT. Amino acids: CASSEAPGFYQPQHF.